The clone carrying this T cell receptor (beta chain) was picked up many times. The sample originates from a study of molecular identifiers for immune sequencing clone quantification. TCRdb re-called the PCR reads through MiXCR, storing one row per CDR3 protein. There are about 320,000 distinct CDR3 sequences in the sample; about 21% occur only once, and about 0.81% lies in the top ten. This CDR3 has 14 residues. V dropped 8 bases and J dropped 1 base, with 15 bases sitting between them. From germline, CDR1 is MNHNS and CDR2 SASEGT. The sample taken for sequencing was naive CD8+ T cells from blood, with Jurkat cell RNA spiked in. Subset of the sample: FACS-sorted CD8+CD4-CCR7+CD45RA+ naive T cells. This TCR was recovered from a human donor in good health. Some libraries in this study had Jurkat cell RNA spiked in. V usage is TRBV6-1 and J usage is TRBJ2-7, with D tentatively TRBD2 (5 bases). This CDR3 is CASFPALGSYEQYF. CDR3 DNA: TGTGCCAGCTTCCCGGCACTAGGGTCCTACGAGCAGTACTTC.